The 2 T cell receptor beta chains below all came from one sample that was sequenced in a study of CD8+CD57+ T cells in acquired aplastic anemia. Investigators profiled TCR beta VDJ and CDR3 from genomic DNA template. TCRdb reprocessed the reads via MiXCR and lists one record per CDR3 protein. Here the sample spans about 190,000 distinct CDR3 sequences, about 53% being singletons. Sequenced input: sorted CD4+, CD8+, or CD8+CD57+ T cells (not recorded which) from PBMCs. The receptors originated from a human donor in good health, serving as a control.

Remarks on this clonotype: The CDR3 end shows no conserved phenylalanine or tryptophan, and so a read error is likely. It is unclear where the CDR3 begins or ends on the DNA, so no DNA is shown, and the CDR3 is as TCRdb lists it. The chain couples TRBV6-1 to TRBJ1-4. Germline V gives CDR1 MNHNS, CDR2 SASEGT. The CDR3 is 12 residues long, counting both termini. This CDR3 is CASSAETLRRVG.

There are many counts of this clonotype. CDR3 in DNA: TGTGCCAGCGCAGGGGGGGAATATGGCTACACCTTC. Encoded protein: CASAGGEYGYTF. The chain has TRBV2 and TRBJ1-2; 7 bases are shared with TRBD1. This CDR3 has 12 residues. Germline-derived CDR1 and CDR2 are SNHLY and FYNNEI. V lost 8 bases, J lost 5 bases, and 5 bases stayed unmatched.